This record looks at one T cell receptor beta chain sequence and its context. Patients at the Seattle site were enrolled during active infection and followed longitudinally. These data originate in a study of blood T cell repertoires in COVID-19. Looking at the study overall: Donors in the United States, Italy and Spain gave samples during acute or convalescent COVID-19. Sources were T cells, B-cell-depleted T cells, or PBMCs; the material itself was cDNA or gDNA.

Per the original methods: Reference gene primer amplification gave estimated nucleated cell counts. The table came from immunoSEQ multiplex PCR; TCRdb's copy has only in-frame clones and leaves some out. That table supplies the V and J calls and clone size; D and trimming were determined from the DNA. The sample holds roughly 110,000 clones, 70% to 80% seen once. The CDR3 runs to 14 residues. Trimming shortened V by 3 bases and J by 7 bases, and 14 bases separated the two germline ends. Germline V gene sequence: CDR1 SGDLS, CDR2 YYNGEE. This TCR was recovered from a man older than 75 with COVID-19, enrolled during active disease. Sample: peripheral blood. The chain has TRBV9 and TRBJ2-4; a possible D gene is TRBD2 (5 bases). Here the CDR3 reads CASSADPKRNIQYF. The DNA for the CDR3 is TGTGCCAGCAGCGCCGACCCCAAGCGGAACATTCAGTACTTC.